This TCR beta chain was obtained from a study of cytomegalovirus exposure and HLA in healthy donors. Across the study: A data release that came early held approximately 85 million unique TCRs from HLA-typed donors.

As regards this clone: The antigen is not known.

General study findings and limits: Cytomegalovirus association was assigned to around 150 TCR beta chains. Common viral pathogens (according to a later analysis) appeared linked to several of the most significant clusters.

PCR employed 60 Vbeta and 13 Jbeta primers. TCRdb keeps only in-frame clones here, not all; method: immunoSEQ multiplex PCR. This table has some 160,000 clones, roughly 80% appearing once. Healthy bone marrow donors supplied every sample. This CDR3 is built from 13 residues. Trimming removed 8 bases from V and 5 bases from J; junction bases left unmatched: 8. Germline V gives CDR1 MNHEY, CDR2 SMNVEV (reference sequence). The source of this sequence is a woman between 50 and 59 years old in good health and CMV-seronegative. Sequencing was performed on PBMCs. V gene TRBV27 combines with J gene TRBJ1-2; 7 bases fit TRBD1. CDR3 DNA sequence: TGTGCCAGCTGGCAGACAGGGCGGTATGGCTACACCTTC. Amino acid sequence: CASWQTGRYGYTF.